These 11 T cell receptor beta chains were sequenced from one sample in a study of early T cells in non-severe SARS-CoV-2 infection. TCRdb re-called the 5' RACE reads with MiXCR, one entry per CDR3 protein. The sample lists around 99,000 distinct CDR3 sequences; 8.5% to 14% were seen once. Sequencing was done on a sample of whole blood. The receptors were gathered from an adult who was a healthcare worker with PCR-confirmed SARS-CoV-2 infection or an uninfected control (not recorded which).

The chain uses TRBV12-3 or TRBV12-4 and TRBJ2-7; 8 bases match TRBD2. Trimming took 8 bases from V and 6 from J; bases not matched to a gene: 6. This CDR3 comprises 12 residues. The CDR3 protein is CASSPGGGEQYF. The CDR3 nucleotides are TGTGCCAGCTCCCCGGGAGGGGGCGAGCAGTACTTC.

This clonotype occurred a few times. The chain is built from TRBV5-6 and TRBJ1-2; TRBD1 aligns across 7 bases. V gave up 2 bases and J gave up 12 bases; unmatched junction bases: 4. The CDR3 is 11 amino acids. Germline CDR1 and CDR2: SGHDT and YYEEEE. The CDR3 loop is CASSLDREHTF. The DNA for the CDR3 is TGTGCCAGCAGCTTAGACAGGGAACACACCTTC.

Ten or more counts support this clonotype. The chain combines TRBV12-3 or TRBV12-4 with TRBJ2-7; the D is unclear. This CDR3 contains 12 residues. Trimming removed 3 bases at V and 4 bases at J, with 7 bases between. In DNA, the CDR3 is TGTGCCAGCAGTTTGGCGCCTTACGAGCAGTACTTC. Translation gives CASSLAPYEQYF.

The chain is built from TRBV29-1 and TRBJ2-3; 10 nucleotides line up with TRBD1. This CDR3 has 14 residues. Per germline, CDR1 SQVTM and CDR2 ANQGSEA. V lost 7 bases and J lost 5; bases outside the gene matches: 9. The CDR3 DNA reads as TGCAGCGCCGGGGGGGACAGGGGAGTAGATACGCAGTATTTT. Translating it yields CSAGGDRGVDTQYF.

The rearrangement joins TRBV12-3 or TRBV12-4 to TRBJ1-1; tentatively, D is TRBD1 (5 bases). The ends were cut back, 3 bases at V and 5 bases at J, with 13 bases in the middle. This CDR3 has 14 residues. The CDR3 coding sequence is TGTGCCAGCAGTTTGAAAAGGGGTAAGACTGAAGCTTTCTTT. Its translation: CASSLKRGKTEAFF.

This clonotype has ten or more counts. The chain carries TRBV28 and TRBJ2-3; D might be TRBD1 (6 bases). Germline V gene data show CDR1 as MDHEN and CDR2 as SYDVKM. Trimming removed 5 bases at V and 3 bases at J, with 12 bases between. The CDR3 totals 14 residues. CDR3 loop: CASSAITGTDTQYF. CDR3 in DNA: TGTGCCAGCAGTGCTATAACAGGGACAGATACGCAGTATTTT.

This clonotype was seen ten or more times. V is TRBV18 and J is TRBJ1-2, with unresolved D. This CDR3 is 17 amino acids long. V lost 3 bases, J lost 4 bases, and 21 bases lay in between. Per germline, CDR1 KGHSH and CDR2 LQKENI. The CDR3 loop is CASSPIKITAFSYGYTF. CDR3 sequence (DNA): TGTGCCAGCTCACCCATTAAGATAACCGCATTTTCCTATGGCTACACCTTC.

This clonotype was counted many times. The chain links TRBV20-1 to TRBJ2-3; maybe TRBD2 (6 bases). Trimming removed 6 bases at V and 5 bases at J, with 18 bases between. The CDR3 spans 14 residues. CDR1 and CDR2 from the germline V gene are DFQATT and SNEGSKA (reference sequence). The CDR3 bases are TGCAGTGCCCCGAGGGCTAGCGTCTTAGATACGCAGTATTTT. It translates to CSAPRASVLDTQYF.

As for this clonotype: Just one base apart from a much larger clone, this may be a read error. The chain is built from TRBV5-5 and TRBJ2-2; D perhaps matches TRBD1 (6 bases). Trimming took off 1 base at V and 1 base at J, with 11 bases between the two ends. The CDR3 length is 16 residues. Germline V CDR1 and CDR2: SGHKS, YYEKEE (reference sequence). The CDR3 protein is CASSLQGTKNTGELFF. In DNA, the CDR3 is TGTGCCAGCAGCTTGCAGGGGACCAAGAACACCGGGGAGCTGTTTTTT. The complete variable domain, with remaining parts taken from reference TRBV5-5 and TRBJ2-2, reads DAGVTQSPTHLIKTRGQQVTLRCSPISGHKSVSWYQQVLGQGPQFIFQYYEKEERGRGNFPDRFSARQFPNYSSELNVNALLLGDSALYLCASSLQGTKNTGELFFGEGSRLTVL.

The V call is TRBV11-2, the J call TRBJ2-7, with D perhaps being TRBD1 or TRBD2 (7 bases each). Germline values: CDR1 SGHAT, CDR2 FQNNGV. The CDR3 is 13 residues long. With 4 bases removed from V and 12 bases from J, the gap between germline ends came to 19 bases. In DNA form, the CDR3 reads TGTGCCAGCAGCTACTCCAGGGGGGGCGGCTTGTACTTC. Protein: CASSYSRGGGLYF.

This clonotype was recorded at least ten times. This chain joins TRBV7-6 and TRBJ2-7; 14 bases fit TRBD2. Germline V lookup: CDR1 SGHVS, CDR2 FNYEAQ. V lost 4 bases and J lost 4; bases outside the gene matches: 21. The CDR3 runs to 21 residues. CDR3 sequence reads: CASSSTAWTSGRKGSRYEQYF. CDR3 DNA sequence: TGTGCCAGCAGCTCAACCGCCTGGACTAGCGGGAGGAAAGGTTCACGATACGAGCAGTACTTC.